In its sample, the clone carrying this T cell receptor beta chain was seen many times. What it binds is not known. These data are taken from a study of breast tumors, draining lymph nodes, adjacent tissues. Study findings and constraints: Findings are consistent with lymph node origin and intratumoral expansion of most tumor T cells.

Each CDR3 protein is one row after TCRdb ran MiXCR on the multiplex PCR reads. The data hold around 110,000 distinct CDR3 sequences, with 30% observed a single time. Samples came from axillary lymph nodes draining the breast cancer. Per the germline V gene, CDR1 is DFQATT and CDR2 is SNEGSKA (reference sequence). With 3 bases clipped from V and 4 bases from J, the junction kept 4 bases outside the gene matches. The CDR3 has 13 amino acids. Source material: axillary lymph node tissue. The chain uses TRBV20-1 and TRBJ2-5; 8 nucleotides line up with TRBD2. The receptor's source is a female donor with breast cancer. Some clones in this sample may be carry-over from other donors' samples. The CDR3 loop reads CSASGRAGETQYF. The CDR3 DNA reads TGCAGTGCTAGCGGGAGGGCCGGAGAGACCCAGTACTTC.